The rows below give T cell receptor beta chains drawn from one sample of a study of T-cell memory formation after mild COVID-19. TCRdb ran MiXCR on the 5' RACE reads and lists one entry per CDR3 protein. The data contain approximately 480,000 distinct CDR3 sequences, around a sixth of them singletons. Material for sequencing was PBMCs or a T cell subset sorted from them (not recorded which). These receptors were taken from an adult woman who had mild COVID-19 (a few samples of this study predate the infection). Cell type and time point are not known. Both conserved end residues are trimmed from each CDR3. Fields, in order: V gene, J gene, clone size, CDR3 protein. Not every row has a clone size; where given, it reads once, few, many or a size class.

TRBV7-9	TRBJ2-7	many	ASTTGTGNTYEQY
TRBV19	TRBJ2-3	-	ASSLKGASGGTDTQY
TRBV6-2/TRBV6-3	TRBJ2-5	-	ASSYGTGLAGQETQY
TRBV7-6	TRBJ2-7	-	ASSDDNLYEQY
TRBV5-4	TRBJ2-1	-	ASRRAGGPVYEQF
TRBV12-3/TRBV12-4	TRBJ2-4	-	ASSLAAVAKNIQY
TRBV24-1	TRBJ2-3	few	ATSDLTSAGGATDTQY
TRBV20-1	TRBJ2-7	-	SARDYLASYEQY
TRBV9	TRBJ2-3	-	ASSGHPGQGANLPTDTQY
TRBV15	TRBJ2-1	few	ATSRDYGGAAYNEQF
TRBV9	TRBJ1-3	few	ASSVQGARGNTIY
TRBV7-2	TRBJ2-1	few	ASSHVANQAYNEQF
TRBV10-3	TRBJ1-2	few	AISTGDRDYGYT
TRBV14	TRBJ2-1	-	ASSQYGGRYNEQF
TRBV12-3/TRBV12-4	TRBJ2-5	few	ASSLVDLGGETQY
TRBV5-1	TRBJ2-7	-	ASSLSDPAAYEQY
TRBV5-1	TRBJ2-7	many	ASSLGGQGSYEQY
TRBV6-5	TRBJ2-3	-	ASREDGGTDTQY
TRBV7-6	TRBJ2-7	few	ASSLASTSGSYEQY
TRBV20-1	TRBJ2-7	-	SATSGTGAAEQY
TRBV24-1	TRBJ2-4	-	ATSDAGPVLAKNIQY
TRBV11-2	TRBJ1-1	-	ASSLGTDEAF
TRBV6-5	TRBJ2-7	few	ASSYAGTPEQY
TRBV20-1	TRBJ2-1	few	SAQGGLGNEQF
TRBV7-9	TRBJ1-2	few	ASSLEDTVGYT
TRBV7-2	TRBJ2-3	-	ASSYLSPPDTQY
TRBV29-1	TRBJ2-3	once	SLTGGNTDTQY
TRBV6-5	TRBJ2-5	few	ASSYAAGTIGETQY
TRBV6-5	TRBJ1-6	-	ASSRGSSYNSPLH
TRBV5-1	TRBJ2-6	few	ASSLTGGLSGANVLT
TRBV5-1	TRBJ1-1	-	ASSLAGVLTEAF
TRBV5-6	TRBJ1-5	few	ASSLAGGRGQPQH
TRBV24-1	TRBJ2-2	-	ATKNRVGGELF
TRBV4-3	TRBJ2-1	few	ASSQVMTSGRATTGNEQF
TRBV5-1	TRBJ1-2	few	ASSLAGRSGYT
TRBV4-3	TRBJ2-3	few	ASSLTWSGRRTDTQY
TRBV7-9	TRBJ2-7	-	ASSRPSSGGPGLGGEQY
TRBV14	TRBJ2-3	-	ASSQARNGPGGDTQY
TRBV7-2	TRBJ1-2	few	ASSLEGRGNYGYT
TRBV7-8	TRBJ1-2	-	ASSLNGGANYGYT
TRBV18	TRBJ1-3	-	ASSPEQRVRPGNTIY
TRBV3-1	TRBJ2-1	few	ASSQIPTSGGHNEQF
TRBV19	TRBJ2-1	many	ASSIIDDNEQF
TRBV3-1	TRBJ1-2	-	ASSQGQGTYGYT
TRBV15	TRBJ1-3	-	ATMGSGNTIY
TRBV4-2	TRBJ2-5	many	ASSQDRGRETQY
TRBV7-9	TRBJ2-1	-	ASSLAWRGVEI
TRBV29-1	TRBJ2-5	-	SVEDGWYQETQY
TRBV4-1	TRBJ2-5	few	ASSRTGVAETQY
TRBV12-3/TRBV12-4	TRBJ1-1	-	ASSLGTGWMAF
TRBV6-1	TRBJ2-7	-	ASTTGQVAGEQY
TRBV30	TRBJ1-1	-	AWRRTLNTEAF
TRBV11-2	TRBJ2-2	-	ASSSITAGELF
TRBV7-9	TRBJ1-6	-	ASSSGTGVPLH